This TCR beta chain was sequenced during a study of CD8 T cells in ankylosing spondylitis. TCRdb processed the 5' RACE reads anew with MiXCR; each CDR3 protein has one entry. The profile shows fewer than 250,000 distinct CDR3 sequences, roughly a tenth of them singletons. This clonotype was seen repeatedly, ten times or more. Sequencing used blood, either unsorted or a sorted T cell fraction (not recorded which). The sequence came from a male donor with ankylosing spondylitis or in good health (not recorded which).

CDR3 DNA: TGTGCCAGCAGTCCAGGGCCCAACTATGGCTACACCTTC. This translates into CASSPGPNYGYTF. This chain joins TRBV12-3 or TRBV12-4 and TRBJ1-2, with D possibly matching TRBD1 (5 bases). The CDR3 totals 13 residues. Trimming took off 5 bases at V and 2 bases at J, with 9 bases between the two ends.